Detailed here is one T cell receptor beta chain. These data originate in a study of blood T cell repertoires in COVID-19. TCRdb keeps only in-frame clones here, not all; method: immunoSEQ multiplex PCR. The repertoire consists of around 61,000 clones, with 85% to 90% occurring once and the leading ten covering 1.4% to 1.5%. Losses at the gene ends were 5 bases for V and 5 bases for J; bases not matched to a gene: 7. Per germline, CDR1 SGHRS and CDR2 YFSETQ. This CDR3 is 14 amino acids long. The rearrangement joins TRBV5-1 to TRBJ2-3; 8 bases map to TRBD2. This receptor was taken from a man between 60 and 75 years old with acute or convalescent COVID-19. The source material was peripheral blood. DNA of the CDR3: TGCGCCAGCAGTTCGGGGGGGCTGGGAGATACGCAGTATTTT. Its protein is CASSSGGLGDTQYF. Based on the CDR3 plus reference TRBV5-1 and TRBJ2-3, the full variable domain is KAGVTQTPRYLIKTRGQQVTLSCSPISGHRSVSWYQQTPGQGLQFLFEYFSETQRNKGNFPGRFSGRQFSNSRSEMNVSTLELGDSALYLCASSSGGLGDTQYFGPGTRLTVL.